Shown below are 19 T cell receptor beta chains from a single sample sequenced in a study of siplizumab effects on memory and regulatory T cells. Assay: immunoSEQ multiplex PCR; the TCRdb copy retains only in-frame clones and omits some. Of tens of thousands of clones in the sample, approximately 96% are singletons; the top ten hold 0.025% to 0.035%. Sequencing was carried out using naive CD4+ T cells sorted from blood. The receptors derive from a human donor in good health.

The chain uses TRBV6-1 and TRBJ1-2; 7 bases align to TRBD1. The junction had 11 bases not matched to a gene; V was cut back by 7 bases and J by 3 bases. The CDR3 extends over 15 amino acids. Germline V gene sequence: CDR1 MNHNS, CDR2 SASEGT. Here the CDR3 reads CASTQGRTGDYGYTF. Here the CDR3 DNA reads TGTGCCAGCACCCAGGGTAGGACAGGCGACTATGGCTACACCTTC.

This chain uses TRBV7-3 with TRBJ2-3; D may be TRBD1 (5 bases). The CDR3 is made up of 13 amino acids. CDR1 and CDR2 (germline): SGHTA, FQGTGA. Trimming cost V 6 bases and J 5 bases, with 12 bases left between them. The CDR3 here is CASSYDREDTQYF. CDR3 nucleotides: TGTGCCAGCAGTTATGACAGAGAAGATACGCAGTATTTT.

The chain has TRBV7-3 and TRBJ2-3; D call uncertain. CDR3 size: 15 residues. Germline V gene data show CDR1 as SGHTA and CDR2 as FQGTGA. The V end was cut by 2 bases, the J end by 0 bases, with 9 bases between. The CDR3 here is CASSLRMGSTDTQYF. CDR3 nucleotide sequence: TGTGCCAGCAGCTTACGGATGGGCAGCACAGATACGCAGTATTTT.

This clone was recorded only once. Within the sample, other DNA sequences also encode this same CDR3. V is TRBV5-6 and J is TRBJ2-3, with TRBD1 identical over 7 bases. The CDR3 is 16 residues long. Germline CDR1 reads SGHDT; CDR2 reads YYEEEE. With V trimmed by 0 bases and J by 1 base, 5 bases remained unmatched. The CDR3 DNA reads as TGTGCCAGCAGCTTGGTGAGGGGGCTTGGCACAGATACGCAGTATTTT. It is translated as CASSLVRGLGTDTQYF.

The chain combines TRBV5-6 with TRBJ1-1, with TRBD1 matching 7 bases. The CDR3 is made up of 16 amino acids. J was trimmed by 3 bases and V by 2 bases; bases with no gene match: 10. Per the germline V gene, CDR1 is SGHDT and CDR2 is YYEEEE. The CDR3 loop is CASSFKRGRADTEAFF. In nucleotides, the CDR3 is TGTGCCAGCAGCTTCAAGAGGGGGCGAGCGGACACTGAAGCTTTCTTT.

This clone was picked up one time. Different DNA sequences within this sample yield the same CDR3. The CDR3 nucleotides read TGTGCCAGCAGCCCCAATCAGCCCCAGCATTTT. Translated, it gives CASSPNQPQHF. The chain recombines TRBV28 with TRBJ1-5; D is unclear. V lost 6 bases and J lost 3, with 3 bases in between. Germline V gives CDR1 MDHEN, CDR2 SYDVKM. The CDR3 covers 11 residues.

The rearrangement joins TRBV28 to TRBJ1-2; the D gene is possibly TRBD1 (5 bases). The CDR3 runs to 15 residues. V was cut by 0 bases and J by 7 bases, with 15 bases left in between. From germline, CDR1 is MDHEN and CDR2 SYDVKM. CDR3 DNA: TGTGCCAGCAGTTTATGGACAGTCCGGAGTTCTGGCTACACCTTC. Residues: CASSLWTVRSSGYTF.

This sequence joins TRBV4-3 and TRBJ2-3; tentatively, D is TRBD1 or TRBD2 (5 bases each). This CDR3 contains 15 residues. CDR1 and CDR2 from the germline V gene are LGHNA and YSLEER. Trimming left V 3 bases short and J 12 bases short, with 22 bases between. CDR3 protein: CASSHGEGHSWGQYF. The CDR3, as DNA: TGCGCCAGCAGCCATGGAGAGGGGCACAGTTGGGGACAGTATTTT.

Only one count was recorded for this clone. The J gene is TRBJ2-5, the V gene TRBV4-1; the match to TRBD2 covers 8 bases. The CDR3 has 12 residues. V gave up 5 bases and J gave up 5 bases; unmatched junction bases: 1. CDR1 and CDR2 from the germline V gene are MGHRA and YSYEKL. The CDR3 DNA reads TGCGCCAGCAGCTCGGGGGGGGAGACCCAGTACTTC. This encodes CASSSGGETQYF.

The V and J genes are TRBV5-4 and TRBJ1-2; D possibly corresponds to TRBD1 (6 bases). The CDR3 covers 13 residues. From germline, CDR1 is SGHNT and CDR2 YYREEE (reference sequence). V gave up 1 base and J gave up 13 bases, with 17 bases separating them. The CDR3 DNA is TGTGCCAGCAGCTTGAGGGGGAACTTCGTTGCCACCTTC. Encoded protein: CASSLRGNFVATF. The full variable domain, rest sourced from reference TRBV5-4 and TRBJ1-2, is ETGVTQSPTHLIKTRGQQVTLRCSSQSGHNTVSWYQQALGQGPQFIFQYYREEENGRGNFPPRFSGLQFPNYSSELNVNALELDDSALYLCASSLRGNFVATFGSGTRLTVV.

J is TRBJ1-1 and V is TRBV27, with 9 bases that match TRBD1. V gave up 8 bases and J gave up 1 base; unmatched junction bases: 5. The germline V gene has CDR1 MNHEY and CDR2 SMNVEV (reference sequence). The CDR3 sequence is 14 residues long. CDR3: CASGRTGANTEAFF. Here the CDR3 DNA reads TGTGCCAGCGGGCGGACAGGGGCGAACACTGAAGCTTTCTTT.

V is TRBV7-2 and J is TRBJ2-5, with 11 positions matching TRBD2. V gave up 1 base and J gave up 2 bases; unmatched junction bases: 3. Germline loops: CDR1 SGHTA, CDR2 FQGNSA. This CDR3 region has 16 residues. CDR3 loop: CASSLGVAGGQETQYF. CDR3 nucleotides: TGTGCCAGCAGCTTAGGGGTAGCGGGGGGGCAAGAGACCCAGTACTTC.

This sequence joins TRBV27 and TRBJ2-7; 12 positions match TRBD1. The junction had 5 bases not matched to a gene; V was cut back by 8 bases and J by 6 bases. Germline CDR1 reads MNHEY; CDR2 reads SMNVEV (reference sequence). This CDR3 spans 13 amino acids. The CDR3 reads CASWGQGAAEQYF. The CDR3, as DNA: TGTGCCAGCTGGGGACAGGGGGCGGCCGAGCAGTACTTC.

The chain recombines TRBV5-6 with TRBJ2-3; D uncertain. Germline V CDR1 and CDR2: SGHDT, YYEEEE. The CDR3 has 14 amino acids. The germline V and J ends were trimmed by 4 bases and 3 bases, with 12 bases remaining between them. The CDR3 protein is CASSLDFGTDTQYF. Here the CDR3 DNA reads TGTGCCAGCAGCCTCGACTTCGGGACAGATACGCAGTATTTT.

The V gene is TRBV6-5, the J gene TRBJ2-5, with no clear D. The J call may be wrong; the DNA end is better matched by TRBJ2-7. The CDR3 length is 16 residues. Per the germline V gene, CDR1 is MNHEY and CDR2 is SVGAGI. CDR3 DNA sequence: TGTGCCAGCAGTTACTCTAAGGGCCGGGCTCTCTACGAGCAGTACTTC. It codes for CASSYSKGRALYEQYF.

The chain has TRBV29-1 and TRBJ1-4; D remains ambiguous. V lost 3 bases and J lost 3, with 8 bases in between. The CDR3 spans 13 residues. Looked up from germline, CDR1 is SQVTM and CDR2 is ANQGSEA. CDR3 loop: CSVEGIANEKLFF. The CDR3 DNA sequence: TGCAGCGTTGAGGGAATTGCTAATGAAAAACTGTTTTTT.

This sequence joins TRBV28 and TRBJ1-1; D is unclear. This CDR3 region has 12 residues. CDR1 and CDR2 (germline): MDHEN, SYDVKM. The germline V and J ends were trimmed by 7 bases and 4 bases, with 10 bases remaining between them. DNA of the CDR3: TGTGCCAGCACCACGGGAGGCACTGAAGCTTTCTTT. Translating it yields CASTTGGTEAFF.

CDR3 amino acids: CASSQSFDQPQHF. The CDR3 region has the DNA TGTGCCAGCAGCCAGTCCTTTGATCAGCCCCAGCATTTT. V gene TRBV11-2 combines with J gene TRBJ1-5; D is undetermined. This CDR3 has 13 amino acids. Germline CDR1 reads SGHAT; CDR2 reads FQNNGV. Trimming cost V 5 bases and J 5 bases, with 10 bases left between them.

This sequence joins TRBV7-2 and TRBJ2-5; 9 bases are a match to TRBD2. CDR1 is SGHTA and CDR2 is FQGNSA in the germline V gene. V shed 5 bases, J shed 3 bases, and the junction held 7 bases outside the gene matches. The CDR3 contains 15 residues. The CDR3 DNA follows: TGTGCCAGCAGCCCCTTCAGCGGGGGGAAAGAGACCCAGTACTTC. It codes for CASSPFSGGKETQYF.